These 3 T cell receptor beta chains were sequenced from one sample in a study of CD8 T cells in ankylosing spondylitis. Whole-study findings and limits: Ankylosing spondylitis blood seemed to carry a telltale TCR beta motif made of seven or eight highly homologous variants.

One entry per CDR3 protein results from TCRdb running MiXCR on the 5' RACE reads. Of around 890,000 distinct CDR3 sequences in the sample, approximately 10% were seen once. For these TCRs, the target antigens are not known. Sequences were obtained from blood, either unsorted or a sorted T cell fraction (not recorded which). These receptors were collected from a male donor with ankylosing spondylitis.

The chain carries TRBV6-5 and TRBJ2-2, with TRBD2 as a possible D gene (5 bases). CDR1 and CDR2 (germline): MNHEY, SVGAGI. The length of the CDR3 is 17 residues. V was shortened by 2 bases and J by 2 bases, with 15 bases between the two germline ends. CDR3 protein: CASSYPGGAFNTGELFF. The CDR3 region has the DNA TGTGCCAGCAGTTACCCAGGAGGAGCTTTTAACACCGGGGAGCTGTTTTTT.

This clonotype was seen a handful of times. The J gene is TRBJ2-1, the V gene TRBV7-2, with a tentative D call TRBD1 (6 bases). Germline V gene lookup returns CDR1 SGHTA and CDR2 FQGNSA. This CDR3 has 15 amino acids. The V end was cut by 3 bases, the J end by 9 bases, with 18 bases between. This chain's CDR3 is CASSFYRAVSLEQFF. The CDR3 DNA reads TGTGCCAGCAGCTTCTACAGGGCTGTTAGCCTTGAGCAGTTCTTC.

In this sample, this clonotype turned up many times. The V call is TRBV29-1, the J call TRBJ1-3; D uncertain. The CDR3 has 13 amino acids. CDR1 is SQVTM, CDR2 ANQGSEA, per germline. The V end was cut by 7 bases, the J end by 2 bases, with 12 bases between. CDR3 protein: CSAAPNAGNTIYF. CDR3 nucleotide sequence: TGCAGCGCGGCCCCGAACGCTGGAAACACCATATATTTT.